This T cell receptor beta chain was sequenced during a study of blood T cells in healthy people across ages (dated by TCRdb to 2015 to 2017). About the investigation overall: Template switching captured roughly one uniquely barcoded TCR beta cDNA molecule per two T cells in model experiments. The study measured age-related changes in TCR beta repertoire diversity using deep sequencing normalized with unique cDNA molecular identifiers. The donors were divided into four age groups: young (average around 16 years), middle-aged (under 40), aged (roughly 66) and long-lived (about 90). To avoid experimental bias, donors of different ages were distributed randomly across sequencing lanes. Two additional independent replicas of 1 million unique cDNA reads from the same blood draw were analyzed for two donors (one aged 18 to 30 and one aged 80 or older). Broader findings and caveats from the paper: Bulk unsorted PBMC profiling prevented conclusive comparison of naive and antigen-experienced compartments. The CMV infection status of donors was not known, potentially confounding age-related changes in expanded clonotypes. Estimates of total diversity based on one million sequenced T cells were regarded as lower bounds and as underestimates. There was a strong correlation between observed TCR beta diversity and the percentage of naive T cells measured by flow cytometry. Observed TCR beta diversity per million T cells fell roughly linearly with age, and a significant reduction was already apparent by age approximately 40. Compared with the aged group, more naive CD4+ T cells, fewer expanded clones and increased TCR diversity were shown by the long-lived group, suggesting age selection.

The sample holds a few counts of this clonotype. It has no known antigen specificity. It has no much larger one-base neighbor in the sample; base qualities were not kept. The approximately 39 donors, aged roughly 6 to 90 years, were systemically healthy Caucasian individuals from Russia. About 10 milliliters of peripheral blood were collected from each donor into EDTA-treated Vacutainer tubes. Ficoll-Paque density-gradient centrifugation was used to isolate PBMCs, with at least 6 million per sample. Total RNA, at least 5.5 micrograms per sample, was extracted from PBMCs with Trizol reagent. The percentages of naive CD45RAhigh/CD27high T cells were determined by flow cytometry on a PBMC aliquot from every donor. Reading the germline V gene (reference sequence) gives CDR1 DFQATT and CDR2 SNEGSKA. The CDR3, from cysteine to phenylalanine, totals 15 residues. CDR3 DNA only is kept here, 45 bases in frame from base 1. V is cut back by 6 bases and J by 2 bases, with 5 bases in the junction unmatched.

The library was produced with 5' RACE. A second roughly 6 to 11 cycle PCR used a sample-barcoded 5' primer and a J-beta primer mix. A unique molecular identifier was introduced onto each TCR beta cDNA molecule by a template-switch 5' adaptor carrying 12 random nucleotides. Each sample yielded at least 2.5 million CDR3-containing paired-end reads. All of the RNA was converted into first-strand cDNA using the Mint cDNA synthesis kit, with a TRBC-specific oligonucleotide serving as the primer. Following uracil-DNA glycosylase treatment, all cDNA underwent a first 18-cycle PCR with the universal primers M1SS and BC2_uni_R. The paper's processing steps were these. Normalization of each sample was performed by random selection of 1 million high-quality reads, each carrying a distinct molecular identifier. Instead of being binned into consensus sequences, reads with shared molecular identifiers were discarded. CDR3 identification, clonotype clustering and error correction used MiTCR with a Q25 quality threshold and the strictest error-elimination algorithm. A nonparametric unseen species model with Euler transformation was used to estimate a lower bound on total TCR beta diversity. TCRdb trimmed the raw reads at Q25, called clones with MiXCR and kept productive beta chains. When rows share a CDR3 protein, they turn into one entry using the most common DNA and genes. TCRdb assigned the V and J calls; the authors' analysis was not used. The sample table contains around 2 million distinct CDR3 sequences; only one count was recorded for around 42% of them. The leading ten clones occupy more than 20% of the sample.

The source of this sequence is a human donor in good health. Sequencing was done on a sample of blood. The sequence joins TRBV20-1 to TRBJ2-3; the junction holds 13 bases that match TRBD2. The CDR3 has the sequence CSAWTSGRYTDTQYF. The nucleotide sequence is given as TGCAGTGCATGGACTAGCGGGAGATACACAGATACGCAGTATTTT.